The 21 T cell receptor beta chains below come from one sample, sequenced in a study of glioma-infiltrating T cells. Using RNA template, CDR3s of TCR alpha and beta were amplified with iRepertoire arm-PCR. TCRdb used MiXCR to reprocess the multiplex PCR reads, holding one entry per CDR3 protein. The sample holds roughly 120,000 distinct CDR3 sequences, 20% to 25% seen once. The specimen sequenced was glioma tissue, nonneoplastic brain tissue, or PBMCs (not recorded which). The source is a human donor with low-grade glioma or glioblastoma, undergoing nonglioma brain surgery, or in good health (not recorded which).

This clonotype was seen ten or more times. The CDR3 DNA sequence: TGTGCCAGCAGCTTTTACGCAGACGAGCAGTACTTC. It codes for CASSFYADEQYF. The V gene is TRBV7-2, the J gene TRBJ2-7; no definite D call. CDR3 size: 12 residues. The V end lost 3 bases, the J end lost 5 bases, and 8 bases lay between the germline ends. Germline-derived CDR1 and CDR2 are SGHTA and FQGNSA.

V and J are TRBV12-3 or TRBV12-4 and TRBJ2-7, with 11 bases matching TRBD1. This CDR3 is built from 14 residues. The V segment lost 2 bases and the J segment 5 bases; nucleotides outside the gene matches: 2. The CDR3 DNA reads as TGTGCCAGCAGTTTATGGACAGGGGGCGACGAGCAGTACTTC. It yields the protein CASSLWTGGDEQYF.

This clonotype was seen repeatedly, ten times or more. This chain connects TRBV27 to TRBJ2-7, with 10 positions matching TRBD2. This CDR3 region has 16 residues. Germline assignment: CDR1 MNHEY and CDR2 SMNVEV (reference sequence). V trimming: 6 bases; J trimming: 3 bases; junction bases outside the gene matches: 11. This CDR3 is CASRSGSGRILYEQYF. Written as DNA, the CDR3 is TGTGCCAGCAGATCTGGTAGCGGGAGGATTCTCTACGAGCAGTACTTC.

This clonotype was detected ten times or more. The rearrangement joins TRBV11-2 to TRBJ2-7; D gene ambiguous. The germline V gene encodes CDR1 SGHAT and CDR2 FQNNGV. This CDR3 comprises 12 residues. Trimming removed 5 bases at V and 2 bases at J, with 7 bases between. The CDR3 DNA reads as TGTGCCAGCAGCCCCGGAGCCTACGAGCAGTACTTC. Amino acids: CASSPGAYEQYF.

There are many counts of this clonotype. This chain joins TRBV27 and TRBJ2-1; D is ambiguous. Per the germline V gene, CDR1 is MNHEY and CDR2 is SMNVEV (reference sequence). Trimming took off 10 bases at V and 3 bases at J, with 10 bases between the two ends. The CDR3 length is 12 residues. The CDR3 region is CATPPFYNEQFF. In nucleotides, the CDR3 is TGTGCCACCCCCCCTTTCTACAATGAGCAGTTCTTC.

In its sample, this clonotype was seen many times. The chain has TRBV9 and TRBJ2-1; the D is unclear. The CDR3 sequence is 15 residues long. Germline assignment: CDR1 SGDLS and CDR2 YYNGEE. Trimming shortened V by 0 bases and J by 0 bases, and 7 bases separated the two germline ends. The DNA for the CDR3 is TGTGCCAGCAGCGTAGAGGTCAGCTCCTACAATGAGCAGTTCTTC. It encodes CASSVEVSSYNEQFF.

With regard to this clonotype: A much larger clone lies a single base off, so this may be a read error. CDR3 sequence reads: CASSEAVVTYEQYF. The CDR3, as DNA: TGCGCCAGCAGTGAGGCTGTAGTGACCTACGAGCAGTACTTC. This chain connects TRBV10-2 to TRBJ2-7; no definite D call. V was shortened by 2 bases and J by 2 bases, with 10 bases between the two germline ends. The CDR3 runs to 14 residues. Germline CDR1 and CDR2: WSHSY and SAAADI.

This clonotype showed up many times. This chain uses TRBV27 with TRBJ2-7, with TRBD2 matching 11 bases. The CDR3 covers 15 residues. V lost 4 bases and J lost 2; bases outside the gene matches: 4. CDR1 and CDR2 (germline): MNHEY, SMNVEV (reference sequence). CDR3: CASSSTSGRPYEQYF. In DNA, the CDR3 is TGTGCCAGCAGTTCCACTAGCGGGAGACCCTACGAGCAGTACTTC.

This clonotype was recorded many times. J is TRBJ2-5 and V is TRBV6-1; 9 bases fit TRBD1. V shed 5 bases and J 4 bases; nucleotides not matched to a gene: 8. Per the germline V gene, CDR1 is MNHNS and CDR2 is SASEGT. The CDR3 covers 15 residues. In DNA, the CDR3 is TGTGCCAGCAGTTATGACAGGGGGAGGAGAGAGACCCAGTACTTC. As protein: CASSYDRGRRETQYF.

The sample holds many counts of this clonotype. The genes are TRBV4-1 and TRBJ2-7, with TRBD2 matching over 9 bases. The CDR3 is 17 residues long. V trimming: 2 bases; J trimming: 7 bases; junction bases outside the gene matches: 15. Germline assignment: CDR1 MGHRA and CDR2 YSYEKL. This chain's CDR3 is CASSQYISGSGLGEQYF. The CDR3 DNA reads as TGCGCCAGCAGCCAATATATTAGCGGGAGCGGGCTGGGGGAGCAGTACTTC.

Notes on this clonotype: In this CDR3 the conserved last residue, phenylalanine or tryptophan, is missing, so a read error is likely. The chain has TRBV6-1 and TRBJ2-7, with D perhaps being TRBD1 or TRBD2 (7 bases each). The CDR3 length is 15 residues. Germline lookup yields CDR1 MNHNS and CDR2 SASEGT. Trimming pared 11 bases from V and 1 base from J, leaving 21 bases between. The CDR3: CAGIRSGTASYEQYS. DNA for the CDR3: TGTGCCGGCATCCGAAGCGGGACAGCTTCCTACGAGCAGTACTCC.

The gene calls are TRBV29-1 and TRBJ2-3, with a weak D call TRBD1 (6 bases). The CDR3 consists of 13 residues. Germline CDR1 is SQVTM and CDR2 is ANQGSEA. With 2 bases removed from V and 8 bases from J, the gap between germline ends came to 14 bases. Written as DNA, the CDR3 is TGCAGCGTTGAAACAACAGGGTTCAGTACGCAGTATTTT. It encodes CSVETTGFSTQYF.

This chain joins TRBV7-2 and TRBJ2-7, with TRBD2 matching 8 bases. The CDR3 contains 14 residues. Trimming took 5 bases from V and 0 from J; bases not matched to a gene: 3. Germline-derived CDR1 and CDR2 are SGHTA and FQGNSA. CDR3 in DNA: TGTGCCAGCAGCCGTAGCGGGACCTCCTACGAGCAGTACTTC. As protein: CASSRSGTSYEQYF.

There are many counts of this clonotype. In DNA, the CDR3 is TGCAGTGCTAGAGCGGGACGGGAGAGGGAGACCCAGTACTTC. Its protein is CSARAGRERETQYF. The chain uses TRBV20-1 and TRBJ2-5; the D gene is possibly TRBD2 (6 bases). The V and J ends lost 1 base and 5 bases respectively, with 14 bases between them. Germline V gene lookup returns CDR1 DFQATT and CDR2 SNEGSKA (reference sequence). The CDR3 is 14 amino acids.

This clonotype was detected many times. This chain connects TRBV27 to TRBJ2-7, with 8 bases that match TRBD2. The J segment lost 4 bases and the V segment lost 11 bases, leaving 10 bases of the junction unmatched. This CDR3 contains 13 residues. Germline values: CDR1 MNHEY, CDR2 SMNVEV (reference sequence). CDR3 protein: CAARAGVGYEQYF. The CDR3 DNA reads TGTGCCGCCCGAGCGGGAGTCGGGTACGAGCAGTACTTC.

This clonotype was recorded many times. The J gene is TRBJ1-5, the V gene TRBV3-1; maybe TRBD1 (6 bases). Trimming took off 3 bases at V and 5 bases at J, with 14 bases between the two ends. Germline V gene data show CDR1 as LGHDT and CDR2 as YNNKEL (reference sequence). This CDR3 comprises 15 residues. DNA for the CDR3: TGTGCCAGCAGCCAGTCGACAGGCCGGGATCAGCCCCAGCATTTT. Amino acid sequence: CASSQSTGRDQPQHF. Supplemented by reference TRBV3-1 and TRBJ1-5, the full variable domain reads DTAVSQTPKYLVTQMGNDKSIKCEQNLGHDTMYWYKQDSKKFLKIMFSYNNKELIINETVPNRFSPKSPDKAHLNLHINSLELGDSAVYFCASSQSTGRDQPQHFGDGTRLSIL.

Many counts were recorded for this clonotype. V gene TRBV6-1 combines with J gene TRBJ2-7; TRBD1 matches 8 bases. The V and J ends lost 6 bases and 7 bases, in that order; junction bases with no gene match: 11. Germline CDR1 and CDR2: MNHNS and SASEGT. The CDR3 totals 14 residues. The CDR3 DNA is TGTGCCAGCAGCCCAGGGGGCGGCTTAAAAGAGCAGTACTTC. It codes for CASSPGGGLKEQYF.

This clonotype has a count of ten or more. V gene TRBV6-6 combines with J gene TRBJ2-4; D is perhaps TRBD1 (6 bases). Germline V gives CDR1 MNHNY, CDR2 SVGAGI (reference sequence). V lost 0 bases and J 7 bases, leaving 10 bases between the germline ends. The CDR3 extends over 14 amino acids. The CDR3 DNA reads TGTGCCAGCAGTTACTCCACAGGGATGAACATTCAGTACTTC. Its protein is CASSYSTGMNIQYF.

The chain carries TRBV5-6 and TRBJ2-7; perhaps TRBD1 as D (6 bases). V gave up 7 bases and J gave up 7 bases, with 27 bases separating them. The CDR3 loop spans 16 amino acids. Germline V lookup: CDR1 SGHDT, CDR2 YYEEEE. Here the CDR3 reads CASRPLGVASQGEQYF. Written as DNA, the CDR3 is TGTGCCAGCCGCCCCCTCGGGGTAGCGTCACAGGGTGAGCAGTACTTC.

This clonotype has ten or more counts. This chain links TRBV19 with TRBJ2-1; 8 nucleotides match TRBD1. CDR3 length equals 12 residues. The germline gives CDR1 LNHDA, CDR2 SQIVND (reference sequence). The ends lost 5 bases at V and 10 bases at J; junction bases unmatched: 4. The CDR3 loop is CASSPGGREQFF. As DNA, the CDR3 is TGTGCCAGTAGTCCAGGGGGCAGGGAGCAGTTCTTC.

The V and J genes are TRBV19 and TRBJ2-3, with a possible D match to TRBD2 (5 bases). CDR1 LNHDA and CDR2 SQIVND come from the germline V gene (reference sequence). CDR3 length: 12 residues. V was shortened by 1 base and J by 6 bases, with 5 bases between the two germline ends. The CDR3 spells CASSIGGDTQYF. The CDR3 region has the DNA TGTGCCAGTAGTATAGGAGGGGATACGCAGTATTTT.